The next 8 T cell receptor beta chains were all read from a single sample in a study of T cell changes during pregnancy in multiple sclerosis. Assay used: immunoSEQ multiplex PCR; TCRdb lists only in-frame clones, some missing. The repertoire holds around 110,000 clones, with 92% as singletons. The specimen was peripheral blood, collected in the third trimester of pregnancy. The receptors were gathered from a female donor with multiple sclerosis, enrolled in a pregnancy study.

This chain joins TRBV7-7 and TRBJ1-4, with D hard to call. V was pared by 2 bases and J by 7 bases, with 14 bases between. The germline gives CDR1 SSHAT, CDR2 FNYEAQ (reference sequence). This CDR3 contains 15 residues. Here the CDR3 reads CASSLRLGVGEKLFF. CDR3 bases: TGTGCCAGCAGCTTACGGTTGGGAGTAGGTGAAAAACTGTTTTTT.

This sequence joins TRBV30 and TRBJ1-2; 8 bases map to TRBD1. Per germline, CDR1 GTSNPN and CDR2 SVGIG (reference sequence). The CDR3 loop spans 17 amino acids. With V trimmed by 1 base and J by 8 bases, 18 bases remained unmatched. CDR3 sequence: CAWSAPRTGWITGGYTF. DNA for the CDR3: TGTGCCTGGAGTGCCCCACGGACAGGGTGGATTACGGGAGGCTACACCTTC.

This clone was detected once. The genes are TRBV5-4 and TRBJ2-7; 11 nucleotides agree with TRBD1. CDR3 length: 14 amino acids. J was trimmed by 3 bases and V by 5 bases; bases with no gene match: 4. Germline V CDR1 and CDR2: SGHNT, YYREEE (reference sequence). The CDR3 loop reads CASSGQGASYEQYF. The CDR3 DNA follows: TGTGCCAGCAGTGGACAGGGGGCAAGCTACGAGCAGTACTTC.

The chain employs TRBV2 and TRBJ1-1; 7 bases fit TRBD1. This CDR3 is 13 amino acids long. Germline assignment: CDR1 SNHLY and CDR2 FYNNEI. Trimming at V came to 6 bases and at J to 4 bases, leaving 5 bases not matched to a gene. The CDR3 sequence is CASSVQGPTEAFF. Written as DNA, the CDR3 is TGTGCCAGCAGCGTACAGGGGCCCACTGAAGCTTTCTTT.

The J gene is TRBJ1-2, the V gene TRBV27, with 7 bases identical to TRBD1. CDR1 and CDR2 (germline): MNHEY, SMNVEV (reference sequence). Trimming cost V 8 bases and J 0 bases; bases outside gene matches: 6. The CDR3 has 14 amino acids. The CDR3: CASARDRANYGYTF. CDR3 in DNA: TGTGCCAGCGCCCGGGACAGAGCTAACTATGGCTACACCTTC.

This chain links TRBV5-1 with TRBJ1-1; maybe TRBD1 (6 bases). Germline V gene lookup returns CDR1 SGHRS and CDR2 YFSETQ. The CDR3 totals 15 residues. Trimming pared 0 bases from V and 3 bases from J, leaving 12 bases between. The CDR3 loop is CASSLETGWDTEAFF. The CDR3 DNA reads as TGCGCCAGCAGCTTGGAAACAGGGTGGGACACTGAAGCTTTCTTT.

The gene calls are TRBV6-1 and TRBJ1-5; D not resolved. This CDR3 is 12 amino acids long. Per germline, CDR1 MNHNS and CDR2 SASEGT. V dropped 2 bases and J dropped 8 bases, with 7 bases sitting between them. The CDR3 sequence: CASSETTEPQHF. As DNA, the CDR3 is TGTGCCAGCAGTGAAACCACGGAGCCCCAGCATTTT.

The V call is TRBV5-4, the J call TRBJ2-1; D is ambiguous. CDR1 is SGHNT and CDR2 is YYREEE in the germline V gene (reference sequence). The CDR3 totals 15 residues. V was clipped by 4 bases and J by 6 bases, with 17 bases between them. The CDR3 here is CASSRLIGATNEQFF. The CDR3 DNA is TGTGCCAGCAGCCGGTTAATAGGAGCGACCAATGAGCAGTTCTTC.